The 18 T cell receptor beta chains in this list originate from one sample, sequenced in a study of blood T cell repertoires in COVID-19. Profiled with immunoSEQ multiplex PCR; TCRdb holds only in-frame clones, not every one. The profile shows 100,000 to 150,000 clones, approximately 80% of them singletons. Input material: peripheral blood. These receptors all stem from a woman between 45 and 65 years old with acute or convalescent COVID-19.

The chain is built from TRBV12-3 or TRBV12-4 and TRBJ2-7; TRBD1 agrees at 7 bases. Germline trimming cut 7 bases from V and 6 bases from J; bases unmatched to any gene: 3. The CDR3 runs to 11 residues. The CDR3 region is CASTTGVEQYF. Written as DNA, the CDR3 is TGTGCCAGCACCACAGGGGTCGAGCAGTACTTC.

V usage is TRBV27 and J usage is TRBJ1-2; TRBD1 agrees at 7 bases. Germline CDR1 MNHEY, CDR2 SMNVEV (reference sequence). The V segment lost 2 bases and the J segment 2 bases; nucleotides outside the gene matches: 2. The length of the CDR3 is 14 residues. The CDR3 reads CASSLSRGNYGYTF. For the CDR3, the DNA is TGTGCCAGCAGTTTAAGCAGGGGGAACTATGGCTACACCTTC.

This chain connects TRBV2 to TRBJ1-3, with no clear D. This CDR3 region has 15 residues. V was cut by 5 bases and J by 4 bases, with 15 bases left in between. Per germline, CDR1 SNHLY and CDR2 FYNNEI. The CDR3 coding sequence is TGTGCCAGCAGTCCCGAGGGAGGAACCGGAAACACCATATATTTT. Its translation: CASSPEGGTGNTIYF.

This chain links TRBV5-4 with TRBJ2-1, with D possibly TRBD2 on 6 matching bases. The CDR3 covers 15 residues. The ends were cut back, 3 bases at V and 5 bases at J, with 15 bases in the middle. The germline V gene has CDR1 SGHNT and CDR2 YYREEE (reference sequence). The CDR3 sequence is CASSSWEDGDNEQFF. In DNA form, the CDR3 reads TGTGCCAGCAGCTCCTGGGAGGATGGAGACAATGAGCAGTTCTTC.

The chain links TRBV30 to TRBJ2-7; D might be TRBD1 (6 bases). Between the trimmed V and J ends, which lost 4 bases and 5 bases, there was a span of 9 bases. The CDR3 runs to 11 residues. In germline, CDR1 is GTSNPN, CDR2 SVGIG (reference sequence). CDR3 residues: CAWNRAHEQYF. Here the CDR3 DNA reads TGTGCCTGGAACAGGGCCCACGAGCAGTACTTC.

The rearrangement links TRBV18 to TRBJ1-4; no definite D call. There are 13 residues in the CDR3. The ends were cut back, 3 bases at V and 0 bases at J, with 2 bases in the middle. Germline V CDR1 and CDR2: KGHSH, LQKENI. As DNA, the CDR3 is TGTGCCAGCTCACCCACAACTAATGAAAAACTGTTTTTT. Its translation: CASSPTTNEKLFF.

This chain uses TRBV18 with TRBJ1-6; D remains ambiguous. Per the germline V gene, CDR1 is KGHSH and CDR2 is LQKENI. V lost 3 bases and J lost 9, with 18 bases in between. This CDR3 is built from 16 residues. The DNA for the CDR3 is TGTGCCAGCTCACCCTCGTCGTACGGGTCCGGTTCACCCCTCCACTTT. Translating gives CASSPSSYGSGSPLHF.

This clone was recorded a few times. The chain uses TRBV10-3 and TRBJ1-3, with 8 bases fitting TRBD1. The germline V gene has CDR1 ENHRY and CDR2 SYGVKD. Trimming cost V 10 bases and J 2 bases; bases outside gene matches: 4. This CDR3 region has 13 residues. The CDR3 DNA reads as TGTGCCACCCAACAGGGGGCTGGAAACACCATATATTTT. This translates into CATQQGAGNTIYF.

The chain couples TRBV5-1 to TRBJ1-2; D perhaps matches TRBD1 (6 bases). V lost 0 bases and J lost 5, with 8 bases in between. The length of the CDR3 is 13 residues. Germline loops: CDR1 SGHRS, CDR2 YFSETQ. The CDR3 DNA sequence: TGCGCCAGCAGCTTGGAGGGGGAATATGGCTACACCTTC. Residues: CASSLEGEYGYTF.

J is TRBJ2-3 and V is TRBV19, with D uncertain. Trimming removed 1 base from V and 1 base from J, with 18 bases in between. Germline V lookup: CDR1 LNHDA, CDR2 SQIVND (reference sequence). The CDR3 is made up of 18 amino acids. Written as DNA, the CDR3 is TGTGCCAGTAGTATAGCGGGTCGGATGACCACGGGCACAGATACGCAGTATTTT. Its protein is CASSIAGRMTTGTDTQYF.

The chain carries TRBV7-9 and TRBJ2-7; D might be TRBD2 (7 bases). Deletions cut 3 bases from V and 6 bases from J, with 18 bases between. Germline CDR1 and CDR2: SEHNR and FQNEAQ (reference sequence). This CDR3 comprises 15 residues. CDR3 bases: TGTGCCAGCAGCTTTCAGGGAGGGGGTGTCGTCGAGCAGTACTTC. Protein: CASSFQGGGVVEQYF.

This clone showed up just once. The chain links TRBV20-1 to TRBJ2-3; TRBD1 agrees at 9 bases. The CDR3 has 15 residues. Germline-derived CDR1 and CDR2 are DFQATT and SNEGSKA (reference sequence). V was pared by 6 bases and J by 6 bases, with 13 bases of the junction left unmatched. In DNA form, the CDR3 reads TGCAGTGCGAGTAATCCGGGACAGGGATGGGATACGCAGTATTTT. Amino acid sequence: CSASNPGQGWDTQYF.

This chain links TRBV6-5 with TRBJ1-1, with TRBD1 identical over 7 bases. Germline V gene sequence: CDR1 MNHEY, CDR2 SVGAGI. J was trimmed by 7 bases and V by 5 bases; bases with no gene match: 7. This CDR3 has 13 residues. The CDR3: CASSQGVANEAFF. The CDR3 DNA follows: TGTGCCAGCAGTCAGGGGGTTGCAAATGAAGCTTTCTTT.

The rearrangement joins TRBV25-1 to TRBJ2-2, with TRBD1 identical over 10 bases. Germline V gives CDR1 MGHDK, CDR2 SYGVNS. CDR3 length: 16 residues. V lost 4 bases to trimming and J lost 3 bases; unmatched junction nucleotides: 5. CDR3 protein: CASSGRTGGYTGELFF. In nucleotides, the CDR3 is TGTGCCAGCAGTGGGCGGACAGGGGGGTACACCGGGGAGCTGTTTTTT.

The J gene is TRBJ2-5, the V gene TRBV2; D uncertain. V shed 6 bases and J shed 1 base, with 12 bases lying between them. The CDR3 spans 14 residues. Germline V gene data show CDR1 as SNHLY and CDR2 as FYNNEI. The CDR3, as DNA: TGTGCCAGCAGCAAAGGAGCTCTCCAAGAGACCCAGTACTTC. Amino acids: CASSKGALQETQYF.

As concerns this clone: One end of the junction is discordant with germline, which a read error may explain. The J gene is TRBJ1-1, the V gene TRBV19; 8 nucleotides align to TRBD1. Germline loops: CDR1 LNHDA, CDR2 SQIVND (reference sequence). This CDR3 region has 14 residues. In DNA form, the CDR3 reads TGTGCCAGTAGTATGGGACAGGAGAACGCTGAAGCTTTCTTT. It specifies CASSMGQENAEAFF.

This clone was detected a few times. The chain employs TRBV21-1 and TRBJ1-2; no check of the table's D call, TRBD1, against the DNA was made. TRBV21-1 is reported as a pseudogene. CDR3 length: 19 amino acids. CDR3 residues: CASSNWVRDRALGWHGYTF. CDR3 in DNA: TGTGCCAGCAGCAACTGGGTCCGGGACAGGGCTCTTGGGTGGCATGGCTACACCTTC.

This chain joins TRBV29-1 and TRBJ1-1; D possibly corresponds to TRBD1 (6 bases). Germline CDR1 reads SQVTM; CDR2 reads ANQGSEA. The V gene lost 6 bases and the J gene lost 0 bases, with 8 bases spanning the gap. The CDR3 contains 12 residues. CDR3 in amino acids: CSVKGVNTEAFF. The CDR3 region has the DNA TGCAGCGTGAAGGGGGTGAACACTGAAGCTTTCTTT.